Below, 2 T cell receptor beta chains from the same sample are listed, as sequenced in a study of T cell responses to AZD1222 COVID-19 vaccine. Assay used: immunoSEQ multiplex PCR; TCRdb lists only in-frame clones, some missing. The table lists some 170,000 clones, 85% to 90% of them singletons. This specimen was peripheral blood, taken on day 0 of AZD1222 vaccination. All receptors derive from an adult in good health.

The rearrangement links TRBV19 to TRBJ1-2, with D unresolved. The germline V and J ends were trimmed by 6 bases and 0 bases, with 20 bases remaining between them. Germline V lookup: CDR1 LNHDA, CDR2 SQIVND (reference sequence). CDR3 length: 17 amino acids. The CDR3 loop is CASRLYTGRLTNYGYTF. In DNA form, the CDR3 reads TGTGCCAGTAGGTTGTATACTGGGAGGCTAACTAACTATGGCTACACCTTC.

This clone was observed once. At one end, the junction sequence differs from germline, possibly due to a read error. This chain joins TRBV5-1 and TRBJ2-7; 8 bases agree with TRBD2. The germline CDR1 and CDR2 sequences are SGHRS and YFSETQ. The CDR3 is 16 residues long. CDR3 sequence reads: CATSPGGGQTAYEQYF. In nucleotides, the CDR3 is TGCGCCACCAGCCCGGGGGGGGGACAAACAGCCTACGAGCAGTACTTC.